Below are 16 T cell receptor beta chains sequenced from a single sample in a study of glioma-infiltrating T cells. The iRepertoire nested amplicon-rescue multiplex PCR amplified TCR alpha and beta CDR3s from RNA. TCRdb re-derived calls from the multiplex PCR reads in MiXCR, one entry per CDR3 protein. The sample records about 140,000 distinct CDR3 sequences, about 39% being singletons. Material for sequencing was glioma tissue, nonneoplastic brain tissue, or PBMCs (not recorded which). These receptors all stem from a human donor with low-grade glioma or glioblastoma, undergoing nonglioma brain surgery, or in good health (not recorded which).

The CDR3 loop reads CASSRSWANTEAFF. CDR3 bases: TGTGCCAGCAGCCGTAGCTGGGCGAACACTGAAGCTTTCTTT. The chain has TRBV3-1 and TRBJ1-1; no firm D call. The CDR3 runs to 14 residues. Per germline, CDR1 LGHDT and CDR2 YNNKEL (reference sequence). V dropped 4 bases and J dropped 1 base, with 10 bases sitting between them.

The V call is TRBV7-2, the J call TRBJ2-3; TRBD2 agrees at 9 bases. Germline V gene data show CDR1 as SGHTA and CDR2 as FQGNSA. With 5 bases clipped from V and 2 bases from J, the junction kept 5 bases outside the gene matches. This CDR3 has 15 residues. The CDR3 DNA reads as TGTGCCAGCAGCCCTAGCGGGGCCAACACAGATACGCAGTATTTT. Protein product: CASSPSGANTDTQYF.

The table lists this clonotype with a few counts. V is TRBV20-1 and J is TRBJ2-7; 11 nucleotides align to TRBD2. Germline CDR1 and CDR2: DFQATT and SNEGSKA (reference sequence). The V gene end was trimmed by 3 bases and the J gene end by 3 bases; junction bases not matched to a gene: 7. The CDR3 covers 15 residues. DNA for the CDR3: TGCAGTGCTAGTACTAGCGGGGGCTCAGTCTACGAGCAGTACTTC. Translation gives CSASTSGGSVYEQYF.

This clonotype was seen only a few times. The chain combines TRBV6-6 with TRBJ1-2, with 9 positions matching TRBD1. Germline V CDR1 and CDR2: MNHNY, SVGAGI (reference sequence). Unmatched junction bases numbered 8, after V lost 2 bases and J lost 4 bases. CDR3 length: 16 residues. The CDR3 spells CASSYQTGGASYGYTF. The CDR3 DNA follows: TGTGCCAGCAGTTACCAAACAGGGGGCGCGAGCTATGGCTACACCTTC.

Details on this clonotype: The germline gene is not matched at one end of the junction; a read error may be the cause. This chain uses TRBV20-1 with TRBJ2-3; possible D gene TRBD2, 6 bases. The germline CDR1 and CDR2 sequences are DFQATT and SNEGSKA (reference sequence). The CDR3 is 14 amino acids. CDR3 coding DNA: TGCAGTTCTAGCCCTGGGGGAGGACTGTTGGGGGAGTATTTT. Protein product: CSSSPGGGLLGEYF.

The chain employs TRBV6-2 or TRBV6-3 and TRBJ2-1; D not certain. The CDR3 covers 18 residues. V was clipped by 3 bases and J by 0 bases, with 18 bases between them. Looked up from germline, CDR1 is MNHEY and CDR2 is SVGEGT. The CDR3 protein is CASSYGWAAQSSYNEQFF. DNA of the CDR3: TGTGCCAGCAGTTATGGTTGGGCAGCCCAAAGCTCCTACAATGAGCAGTTCTTC.

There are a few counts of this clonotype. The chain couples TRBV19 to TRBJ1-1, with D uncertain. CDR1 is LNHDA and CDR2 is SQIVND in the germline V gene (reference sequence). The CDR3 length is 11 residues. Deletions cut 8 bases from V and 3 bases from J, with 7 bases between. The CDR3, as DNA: TGTGCCAGTGCGAGATACACTGAAGCTTTCTTT. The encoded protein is CASARYTEAFF.

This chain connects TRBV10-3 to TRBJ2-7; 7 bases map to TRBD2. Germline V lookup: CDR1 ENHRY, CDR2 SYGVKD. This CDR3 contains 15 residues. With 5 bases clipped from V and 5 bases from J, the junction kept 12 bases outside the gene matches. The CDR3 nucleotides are TGTGCCATCAGTCCTAAGCGGGGCGCCTTTGACGAGCAGTACTTC. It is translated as CAISPKRGAFDEQYF.

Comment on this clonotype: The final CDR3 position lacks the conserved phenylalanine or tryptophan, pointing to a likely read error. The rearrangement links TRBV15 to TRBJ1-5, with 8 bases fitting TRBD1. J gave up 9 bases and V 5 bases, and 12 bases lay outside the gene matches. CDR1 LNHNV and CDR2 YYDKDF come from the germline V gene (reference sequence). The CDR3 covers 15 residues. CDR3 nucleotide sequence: TGTGCCACCAGCGCAAGGGACAGGTCGTCCGGGCCCCAGCATCTT. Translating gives CATSARDRSSGPQHL.

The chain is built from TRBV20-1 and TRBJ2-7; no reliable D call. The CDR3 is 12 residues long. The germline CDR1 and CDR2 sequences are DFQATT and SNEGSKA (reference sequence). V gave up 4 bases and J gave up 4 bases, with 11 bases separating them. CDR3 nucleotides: TGCAGTGCTACGGAGAACGGTTACGAGCAGTACTTC. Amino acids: CSATENGYEQYF.

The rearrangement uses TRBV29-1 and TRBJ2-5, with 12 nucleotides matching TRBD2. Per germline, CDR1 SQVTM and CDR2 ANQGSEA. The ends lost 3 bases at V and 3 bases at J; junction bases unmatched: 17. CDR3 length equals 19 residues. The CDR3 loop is CSVDRDGLSRTSGEETQYF. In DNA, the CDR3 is TGCAGCGTTGATAGAGACGGACTAAGTAGGACTAGCGGGGAAGAGACCCAGTACTTC.

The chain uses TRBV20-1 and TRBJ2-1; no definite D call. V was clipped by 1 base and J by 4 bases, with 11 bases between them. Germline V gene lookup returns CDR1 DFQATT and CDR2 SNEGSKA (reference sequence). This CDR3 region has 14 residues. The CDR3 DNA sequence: TGCAGTGCTAGAGTACCGGGTTTATACAATGAGCAGTTCTTC. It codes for CSARVPGLYNEQFF.

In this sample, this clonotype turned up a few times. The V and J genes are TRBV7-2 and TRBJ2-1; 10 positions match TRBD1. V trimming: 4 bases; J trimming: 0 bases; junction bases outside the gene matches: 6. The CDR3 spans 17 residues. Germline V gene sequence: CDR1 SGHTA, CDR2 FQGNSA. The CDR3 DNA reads TGTGCCAGCAGCTACCCCCGGACAGGGGGCTCCTACAATGAGCAGTTCTTC. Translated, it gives CASSYPRTGGSYNEQFF.

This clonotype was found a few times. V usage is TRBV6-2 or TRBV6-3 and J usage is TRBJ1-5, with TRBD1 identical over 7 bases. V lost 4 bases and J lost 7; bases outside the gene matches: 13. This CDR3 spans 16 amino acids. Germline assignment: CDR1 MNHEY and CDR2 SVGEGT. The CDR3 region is CASSSRTGTVGQPQHF. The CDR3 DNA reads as TGTGCCAGCAGTTCCCGGACAGGAACGGTGGGACAGCCCCAGCATTTT.

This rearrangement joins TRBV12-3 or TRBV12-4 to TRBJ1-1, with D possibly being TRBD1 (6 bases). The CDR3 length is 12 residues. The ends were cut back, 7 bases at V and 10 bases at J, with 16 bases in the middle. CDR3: CASTRGVGPAFF. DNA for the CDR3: TGTGCCAGCACCAGGGGAGTCGGGCCAGCTTTCTTT.

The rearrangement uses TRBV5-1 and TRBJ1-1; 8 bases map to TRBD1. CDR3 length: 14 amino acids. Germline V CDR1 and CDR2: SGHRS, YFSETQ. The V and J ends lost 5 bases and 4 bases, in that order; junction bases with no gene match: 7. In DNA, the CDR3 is TGCGCCAGCAGAGGGAGACAGGGGTCCACTGAAGCTTTCTTT. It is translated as CASRGRQGSTEAFF. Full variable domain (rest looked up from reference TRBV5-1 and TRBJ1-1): KAGVTQTPRYLIKTRGQQVTLSCSPISGHRSVSWYQQTPGQGLQFLFEYFSETQRNKGNFPGRFSGRQFSNSRSEMNVSTLELGDSALYLCASRGRQGSTEAFFGQGTRLTVV.